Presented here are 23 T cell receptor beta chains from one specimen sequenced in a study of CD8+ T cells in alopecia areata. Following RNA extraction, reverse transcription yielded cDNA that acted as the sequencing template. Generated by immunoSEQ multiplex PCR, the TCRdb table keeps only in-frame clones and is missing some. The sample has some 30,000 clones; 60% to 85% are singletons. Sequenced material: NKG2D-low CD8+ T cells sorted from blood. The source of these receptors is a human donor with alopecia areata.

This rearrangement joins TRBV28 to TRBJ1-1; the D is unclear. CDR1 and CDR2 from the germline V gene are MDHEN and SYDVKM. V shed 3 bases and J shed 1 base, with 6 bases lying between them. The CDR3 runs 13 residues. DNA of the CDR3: TGTGCCAGCAGTTTCACCGAGAACACTGAAGCTTTCTTT. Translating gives CASSFTENTEAFF. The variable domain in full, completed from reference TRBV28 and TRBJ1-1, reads DVKVTQSSRYLVKRTGEKVFLECVQDMDHENMFWYRQDPGLGLRLIYFSYDVKMKEKGDIPEGYSVSREKKERFSLILESASTNQTSMYLCASSFTENTEAFFGQGTRLTVV.

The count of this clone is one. CDR3 in DNA: TGCGCCAGCAGCTTGAGGCCTCGGACGGCGGACAATGAGCAGTTCTTC. It encodes CASSLRPRTADNEQFF. V and J are TRBV5-1 and TRBJ2-1; D not resolved. From germline, CDR1 is SGHRS and CDR2 YFSETQ. V lost 1 base to trimming and J lost 5 bases, with 16 bases between them. This CDR3 has 16 amino acids.

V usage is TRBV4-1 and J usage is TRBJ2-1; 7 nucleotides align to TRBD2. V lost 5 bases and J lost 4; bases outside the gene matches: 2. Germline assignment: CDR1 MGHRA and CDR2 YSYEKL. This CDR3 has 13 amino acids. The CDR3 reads CASSWGGYNEQFF. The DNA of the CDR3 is TGCGCCAGCAGCTGGGGGGGATACAATGAGCAGTTCTTC.

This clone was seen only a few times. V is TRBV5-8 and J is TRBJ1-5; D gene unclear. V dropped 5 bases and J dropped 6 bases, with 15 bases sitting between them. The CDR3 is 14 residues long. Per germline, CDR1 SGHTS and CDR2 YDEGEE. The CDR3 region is CASRGGPLGQPQHF. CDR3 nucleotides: TGTGCCAGCAGGGGTGGTCCCTTGGGTCAGCCCCAGCATTTT.

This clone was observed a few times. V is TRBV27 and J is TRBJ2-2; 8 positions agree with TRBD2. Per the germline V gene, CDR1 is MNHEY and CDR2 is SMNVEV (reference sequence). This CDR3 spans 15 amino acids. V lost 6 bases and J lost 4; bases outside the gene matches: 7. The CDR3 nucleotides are TGTGCCAGCAGGGCGATAGCGGGATCCACCGGGGAGCTGTTTTTT. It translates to CASRAIAGSTGELFF.

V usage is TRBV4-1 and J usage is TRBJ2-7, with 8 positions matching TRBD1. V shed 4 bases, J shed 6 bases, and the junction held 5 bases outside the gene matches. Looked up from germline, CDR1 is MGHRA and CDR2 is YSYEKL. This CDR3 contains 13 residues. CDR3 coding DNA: TGCGCCAGCAGCCTTACGACAGGGGCCGAGCAGTACTTC. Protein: CASSLTTGAEQYF.

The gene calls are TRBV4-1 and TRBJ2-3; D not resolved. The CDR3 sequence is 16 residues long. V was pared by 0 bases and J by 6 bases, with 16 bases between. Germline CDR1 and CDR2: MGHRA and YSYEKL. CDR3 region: CASSQEGMVLVDTQYF. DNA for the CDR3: TGCGCCAGCAGCCAAGAAGGAATGGTTTTGGTTGATACGCAGTATTTT.

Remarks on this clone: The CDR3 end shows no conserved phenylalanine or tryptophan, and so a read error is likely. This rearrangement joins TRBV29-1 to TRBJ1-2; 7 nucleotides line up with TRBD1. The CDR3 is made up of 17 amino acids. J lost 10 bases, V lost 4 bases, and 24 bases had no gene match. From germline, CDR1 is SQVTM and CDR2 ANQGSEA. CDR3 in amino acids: CSVVGDREELLTMAYTL. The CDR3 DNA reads TGCAGCGTTGTCGGAGACAGGGAAGAACTTCTAACTATGGCCTACACCCTC.

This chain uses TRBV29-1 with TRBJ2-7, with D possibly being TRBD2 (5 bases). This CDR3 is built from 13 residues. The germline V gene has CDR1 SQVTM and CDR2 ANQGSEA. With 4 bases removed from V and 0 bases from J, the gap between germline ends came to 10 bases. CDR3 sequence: CSVGRGSSYEQYF. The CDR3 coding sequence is TGCAGCGTTGGTCGGGGAAGCTCCTACGAGCAGTACTTC.

The CDR3: CASSSRTLTYEQYF. In nucleotides, the CDR3 is TGTGCCAGCAGTTCCAGGACCCTGACCTACGAGCAGTACTTC. The V gene is TRBV28, the J gene TRBJ2-7; D is unresolved. Trimming pared 4 bases from V and 2 bases from J, leaving 12 bases between. CDR1 MDHEN and CDR2 SYDVKM come from the germline V gene. This CDR3 region has 14 residues.

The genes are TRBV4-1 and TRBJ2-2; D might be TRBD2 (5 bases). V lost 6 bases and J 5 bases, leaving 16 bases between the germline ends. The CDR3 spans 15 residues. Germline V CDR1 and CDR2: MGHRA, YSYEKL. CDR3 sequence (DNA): TGCGCCAGCAGTCCGATTTTATCGGGGACCGGGGAGCTGTTTTTT. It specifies CASSPILSGTGELFF.

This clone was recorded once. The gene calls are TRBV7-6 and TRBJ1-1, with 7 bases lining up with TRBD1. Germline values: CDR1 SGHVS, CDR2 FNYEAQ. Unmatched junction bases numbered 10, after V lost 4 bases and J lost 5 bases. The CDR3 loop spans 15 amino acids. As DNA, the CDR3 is TGTGCCAGCAGCTGGGGGGAGGGGGCAGGGACTGAAGCTTTCTTT. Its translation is CASSWGEGAGTEAFF.

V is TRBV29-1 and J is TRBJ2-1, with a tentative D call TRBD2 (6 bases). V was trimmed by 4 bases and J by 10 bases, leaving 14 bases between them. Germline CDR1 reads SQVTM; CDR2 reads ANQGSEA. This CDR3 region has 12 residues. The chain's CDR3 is CSVGGTGVEQFF. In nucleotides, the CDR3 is TGCAGCGTTGGGGGTACGGGAGTGGAGCAGTTCTTC.

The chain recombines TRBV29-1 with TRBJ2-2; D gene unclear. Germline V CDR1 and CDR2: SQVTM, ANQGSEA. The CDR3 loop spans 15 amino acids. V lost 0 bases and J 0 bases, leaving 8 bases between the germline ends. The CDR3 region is CSVEEVHANTGELFF. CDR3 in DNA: TGCAGCGTTGAAGAGGTCCATGCGAACACCGGGGAGCTGTTTTTT.

The CDR3 loop is CASSLVGANEQFF. For the CDR3, the DNA is TGCGCCAGCAGCTTGGTAGGGGCCAATGAGCAGTTCTTC. The chain combines TRBV5-1 with TRBJ2-1; D is perhaps TRBD1 (5 bases). The CDR3 is made up of 13 amino acids. With 0 bases removed from V and 6 bases from J, the gap between germline ends came to 7 bases. From germline, CDR1 is SGHRS and CDR2 YFSETQ.

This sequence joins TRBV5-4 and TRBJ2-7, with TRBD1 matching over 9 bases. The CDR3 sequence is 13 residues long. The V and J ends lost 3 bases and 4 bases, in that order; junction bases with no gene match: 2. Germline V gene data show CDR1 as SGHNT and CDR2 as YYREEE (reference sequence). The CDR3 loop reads CASSYGTGYEQYF. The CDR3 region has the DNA TGTGCCAGCAGCTACGGGACAGGGTACGAGCAGTACTTC.

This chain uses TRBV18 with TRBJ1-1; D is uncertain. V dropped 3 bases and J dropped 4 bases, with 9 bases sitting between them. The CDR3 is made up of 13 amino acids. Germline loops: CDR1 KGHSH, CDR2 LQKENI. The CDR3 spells CASSPGTGTEAFF. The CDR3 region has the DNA TGTGCCAGCTCACCGGGTACCGGCACTGAAGCTTTCTTT.

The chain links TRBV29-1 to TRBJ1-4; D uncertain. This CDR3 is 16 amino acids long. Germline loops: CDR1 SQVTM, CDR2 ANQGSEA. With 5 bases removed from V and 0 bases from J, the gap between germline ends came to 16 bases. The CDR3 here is CSVWSGYGATNEKLFF. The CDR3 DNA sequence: TGCAGCGTTTGGAGCGGGTATGGTGCAACTAATGAAAAACTGTTTTTT.

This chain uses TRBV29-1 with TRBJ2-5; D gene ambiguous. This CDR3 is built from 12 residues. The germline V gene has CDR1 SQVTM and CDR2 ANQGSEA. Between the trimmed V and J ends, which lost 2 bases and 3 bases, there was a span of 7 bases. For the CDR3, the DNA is TGCAGCGTTGAAACGGCGGAAGAGACCCAGTACTTC. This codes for CSVETAEETQYF.

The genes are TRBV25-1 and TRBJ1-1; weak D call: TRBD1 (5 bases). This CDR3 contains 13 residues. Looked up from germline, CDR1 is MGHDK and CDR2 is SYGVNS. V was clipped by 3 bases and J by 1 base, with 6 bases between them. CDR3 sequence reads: CASSETENTEAFF. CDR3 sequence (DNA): TGTGCCAGCAGTGAGACAGAGAACACTGAAGCTTTCTTT.

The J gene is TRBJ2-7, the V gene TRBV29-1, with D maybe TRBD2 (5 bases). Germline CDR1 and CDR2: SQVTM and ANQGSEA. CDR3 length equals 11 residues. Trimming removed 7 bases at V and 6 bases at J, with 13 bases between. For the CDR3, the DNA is TGCAGCGCCCGAACGGGGTTCGAGCAGTACTTC. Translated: CSARTGFEQYF.

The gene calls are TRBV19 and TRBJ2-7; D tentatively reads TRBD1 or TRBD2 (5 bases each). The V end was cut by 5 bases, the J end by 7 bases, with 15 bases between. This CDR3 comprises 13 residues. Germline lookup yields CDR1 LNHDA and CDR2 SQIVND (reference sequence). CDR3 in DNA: TGTGCCAGTAGTTACGGGACGCTTAAGGAGCAGTACTTC. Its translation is CASSYGTLKEQYF.

The DNA of the CDR3 is TGTGCCAGCAGACGATTTACCCGGGACAGGGGGTCGCTTAACCAAAACATTCAGTACTTC. Encoded protein: CASRRFTRDRGSLNQNIQYF. The chain recombines TRBV27 with TRBJ2-4; 11 bases align to TRBD1. The length of the CDR3 is 20 residues. V was clipped by 6 bases and J by 5 bases; unmatched bases: 21. The germline V gene encodes CDR1 MNHEY and CDR2 SMNVEV (reference sequence).